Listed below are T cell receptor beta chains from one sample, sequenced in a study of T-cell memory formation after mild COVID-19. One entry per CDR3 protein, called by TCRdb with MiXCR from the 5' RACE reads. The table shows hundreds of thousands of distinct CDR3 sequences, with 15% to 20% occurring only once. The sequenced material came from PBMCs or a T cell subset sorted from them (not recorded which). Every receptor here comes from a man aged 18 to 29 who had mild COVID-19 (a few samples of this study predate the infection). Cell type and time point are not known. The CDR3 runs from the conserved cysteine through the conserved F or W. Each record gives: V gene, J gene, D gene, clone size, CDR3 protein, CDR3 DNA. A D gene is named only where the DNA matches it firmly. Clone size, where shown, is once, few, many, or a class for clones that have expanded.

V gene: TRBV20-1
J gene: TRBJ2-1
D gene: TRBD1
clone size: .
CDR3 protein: CSARARTGAEQFF
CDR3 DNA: TGCAGTGCTAGAGCTCGTACAGGGGCTGAGCAGTTCTTC

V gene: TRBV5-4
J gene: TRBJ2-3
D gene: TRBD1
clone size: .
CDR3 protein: CASSSDRGRADTQYF
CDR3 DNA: TGTGCCAGCAGCTCAGACAGGGGTAGGGCAGATACGCAGTATTTT

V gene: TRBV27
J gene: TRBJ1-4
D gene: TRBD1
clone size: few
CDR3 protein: CASRGQGRATNEKLFF
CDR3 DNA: TGTGCCAGCAGGGGACAGGGCCGGGCAACTAATGAAAAACTGTTTTTT

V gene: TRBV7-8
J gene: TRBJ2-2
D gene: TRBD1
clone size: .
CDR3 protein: CASSPDRLGGELFF
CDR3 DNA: TGTGCCAGCAGCCCGGACAGGCTCGGCGGGGAGCTGTTTTTT

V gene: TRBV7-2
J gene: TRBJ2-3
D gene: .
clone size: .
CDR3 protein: CASSLGSWLHTDTQYF
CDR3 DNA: TGTGCCAGCAGCTTAGGGAGTTGGCTTCACACAGATACGCAGTATTTT

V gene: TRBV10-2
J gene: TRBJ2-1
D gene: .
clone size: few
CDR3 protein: CASSDISRYGEQFF
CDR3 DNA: TGCGCCAGCAGTGACATCTCTAGGTATGGTGAGCAGTTCTTC

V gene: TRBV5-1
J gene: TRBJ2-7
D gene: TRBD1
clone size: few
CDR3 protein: CASSSRTGGDYEQYF
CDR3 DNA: TGCGCCAGCAGCTCCAGGACAGGGGGAGACTACGAGCAGTACTTC

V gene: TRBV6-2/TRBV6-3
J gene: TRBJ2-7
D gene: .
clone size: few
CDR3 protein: CASSYQGGVYEQYF
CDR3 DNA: TGTGCCAGCAGTTACCAGGGAGGTGTCTACGAGCAGTACTTC

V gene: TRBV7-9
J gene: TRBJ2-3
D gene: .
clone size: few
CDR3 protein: CASRKLRAGTDTQYF
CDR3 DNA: TGTGCCAGCAGGAAGCTTAGGGCAGGCACAGATACGCAGTATTTT

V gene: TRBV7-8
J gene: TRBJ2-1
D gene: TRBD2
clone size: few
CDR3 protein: CASSFSGGSEQFF
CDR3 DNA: TGTGCCAGCAGCTTTAGCGGGGGTAGTGAGCAGTTCTTC

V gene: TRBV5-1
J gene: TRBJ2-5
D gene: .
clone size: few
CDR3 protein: CASRGGGALQETQYF
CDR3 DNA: TGCGCCAGCAGAGGGGGGGGGGCCCTCCAAGAGACCCAGTACTTC

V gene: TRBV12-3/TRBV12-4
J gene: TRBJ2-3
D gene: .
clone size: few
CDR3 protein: CASSLGASSTDTQYF
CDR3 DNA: TGTGCCAGCAGCCTGGGGGCCTCTAGCACAGATACGCAGTATTTT

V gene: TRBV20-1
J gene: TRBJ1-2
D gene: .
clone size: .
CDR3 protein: CSARNGGSGAGYGYTF
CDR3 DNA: TGCAGTGCTAGAAATGGGGGATCGGGGGCCGGCTATGGCTACACCTTC

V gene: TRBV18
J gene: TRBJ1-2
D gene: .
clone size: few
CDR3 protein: CASSPQGSTSYGYTF
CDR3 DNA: TGTGCCAGCTCACCCCAGGGATCGACTTCTTATGGCTACACCTTC

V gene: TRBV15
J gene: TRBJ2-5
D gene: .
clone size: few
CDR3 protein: CATSRAGSKLQETQYF
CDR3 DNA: TGTGCCACCAGCAGAGCCGGGAGTAAATTACAAGAGACCCAGTACTTC

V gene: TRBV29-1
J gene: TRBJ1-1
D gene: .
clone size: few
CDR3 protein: CSGKRLMNTEAFF
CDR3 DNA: TGCAGCGGGAAAAGGTTAATGAACACTGAAGCTTTCTTT

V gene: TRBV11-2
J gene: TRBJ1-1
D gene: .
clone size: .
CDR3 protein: CASSLDEGWGNTEAFF
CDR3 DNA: TGTGCCAGCAGCTTAGATGAAGGCTGGGGGAACACTGAAGCTTTCTTT

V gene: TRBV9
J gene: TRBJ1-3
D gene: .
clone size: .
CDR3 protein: CASSGQLSSGNTIYF
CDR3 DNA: TGTGCCAGCAGCGGACAGCTATCCTCTGGAAACACCATATATTTT

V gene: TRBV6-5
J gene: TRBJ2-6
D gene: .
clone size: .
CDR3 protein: CGTRASGANILTF
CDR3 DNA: TGTGGCACACGGGCCTCTGGGGCCAACATCCTGACTTTC

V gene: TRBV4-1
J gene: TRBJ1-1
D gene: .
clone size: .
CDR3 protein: CASSQDRSGADTEAFF
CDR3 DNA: TGCGCCAGCAGCCAAGACCGGAGCGGTGCGGACACTGAAGCTTTCTTT

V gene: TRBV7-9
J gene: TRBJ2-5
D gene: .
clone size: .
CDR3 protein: CASSAGSGVQTQYF
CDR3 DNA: TGTGCCAGCAGCGCTGGATCAGGGGTGCAGACCCAGTACTTC

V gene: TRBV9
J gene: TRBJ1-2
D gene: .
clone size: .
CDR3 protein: CASSAQGGYTF
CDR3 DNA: TGTGCCAGCAGCGCCCAGGGCGGCTACACCTTC

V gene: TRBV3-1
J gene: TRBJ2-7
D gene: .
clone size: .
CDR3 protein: CASSQGDGAYEQYF
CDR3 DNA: TGTGCCAGCAGCCAAGGGGACGGGGCCTACGAGCAGTACTTC

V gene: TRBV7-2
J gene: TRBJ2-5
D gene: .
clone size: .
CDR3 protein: CASSLPETETQYF
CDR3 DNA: TGTGCCAGCAGCCTCCCCGAGACGGAGACCCAGTACTTC

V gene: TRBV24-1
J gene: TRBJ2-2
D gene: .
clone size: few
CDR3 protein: CATSDTGVWTGELFF
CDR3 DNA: TGTGCCACCAGTGACACCGGGGTATGGACCGGGGAGCTGTTTTTT

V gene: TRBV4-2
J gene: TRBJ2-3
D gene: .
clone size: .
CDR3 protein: CASSRRDDRDTQYF
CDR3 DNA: TGTGCCAGCAGCCGCCGGGACGATCGAGATACGCAGTATTTT

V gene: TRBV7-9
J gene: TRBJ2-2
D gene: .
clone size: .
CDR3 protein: CASSTPMRQARQMSGELFF
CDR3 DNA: TGTGCCAGCAGCACGCCAATGCGACAGGCCAGGCAGATGTCCGGGGAGCTGTTTTTT

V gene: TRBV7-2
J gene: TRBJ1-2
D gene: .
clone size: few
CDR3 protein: CASRSTGYGYTF
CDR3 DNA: TGTGCCAGCAGATCAACAGGGTATGGCTACACCTTC

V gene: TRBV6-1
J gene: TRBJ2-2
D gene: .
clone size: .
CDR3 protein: CASSFGWEVTGELFF
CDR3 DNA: TGTGCCAGCAGTTTTGGGTGGGAAGTTACCGGGGAGCTGTTTTTT